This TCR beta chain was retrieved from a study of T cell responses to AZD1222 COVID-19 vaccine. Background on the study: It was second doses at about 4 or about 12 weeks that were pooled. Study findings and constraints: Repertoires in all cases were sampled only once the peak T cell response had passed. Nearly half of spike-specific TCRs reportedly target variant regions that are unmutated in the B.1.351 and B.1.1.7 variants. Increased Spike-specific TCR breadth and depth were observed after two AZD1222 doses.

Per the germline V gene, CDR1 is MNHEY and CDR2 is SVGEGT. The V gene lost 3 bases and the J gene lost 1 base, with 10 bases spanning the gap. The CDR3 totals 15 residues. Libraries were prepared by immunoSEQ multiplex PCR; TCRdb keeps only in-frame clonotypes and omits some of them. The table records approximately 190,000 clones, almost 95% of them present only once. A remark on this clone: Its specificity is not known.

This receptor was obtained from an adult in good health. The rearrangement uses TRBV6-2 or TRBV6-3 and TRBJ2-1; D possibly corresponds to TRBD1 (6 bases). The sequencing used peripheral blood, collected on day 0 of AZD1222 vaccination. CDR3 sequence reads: CASSYTGNSYNEQFF. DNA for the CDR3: TGTGCCAGCAGTTATACAGGGAATTCCTACAATGAGCAGTTCTTC.